The sequence of this T cell receptor (beta chain) was determined in a study of blood T cell repertoires in COVID-19. Study at large: Sources were T cells, B-cell-depleted T cells, or PBMCs; the material itself was cDNA or gDNA.

Per the original methods: Reference gene primer amplification gave nucleated cell count estimates. Data came from immunoSEQ multiplex PCR; TCRdb stores just in-frame clones and leaves some out. That table furnishes V, J and clone size, whereas the DNA furnished D and trimming. The sample holds about 400,000 clones; 89% are singletons and the top ten take more than 0.95%. CDR1 is ENHRY, CDR2 SYGVKD, per germline. The CDR3 extends over 13 amino acids. V lost 8 bases and J lost 9, with 20 bases in between. Sequenced sample: peripheral blood. This TCR derives from a middle-aged man with acute or convalescent COVID-19. This sequence joins TRBV10-3 and TRBJ2-7; D remains unclear. The CDR3 region is CAIGLSLDLAQYF. DNA of the CDR3: TGTGCCATCGGTCTGTCTCTCGATTTGGCGCAGTACTTC.